The T cell receptor (beta chain) under discussion was sequenced for a study of blood T cell repertoires in COVID-19. Background on the study: Specimens from acute and convalescent COVID-19 originated in the United States, Italy and Spain.

The V end lost 0 bases, the J end lost 3 bases, and 18 bases lay between the germline ends. Germline V gene lookup returns CDR1 MNHEY and CDR2 SVGEGT. CDR3 length: 17 amino acids. Clones were sequenced by immunoSEQ multiplex PCR, and TCRdb holds only the in-frame ones, with some missing. The sample contains tens of thousands of clones, 65% to 85% of which appear only once. The sample consisted of peripheral blood. V and J are TRBV6-2 or TRBV6-3 and TRBJ2-7; TRBD1 is a possible D gene (6 bases). The sequence was collected from a man at least 80 years old with active or convalescent COVID-19. The CDR3 protein is CASSYSIGDISNYEQYF. The CDR3, as DNA: TGTGCCAGCAGTTACTCTATCGGGGACATATCCAACTACGAGCAGTACTTC.